The T cell receptor (beta chain) under discussion was sequenced for a study of CD8 T cells in Susac syndrome. Controls were age- and sex-matched healthy donors. In contrast to the negatively isolated CD8+ and CD4+ T cells, TEMRA cells were FACS-enriched. Reverse transcription used roughly 0.45 to 1 ug RNA and random hexamers. Coverage of TCR beta CDR3 amplification by immunoSEQ multiplex PCR extended to 54 Vbeta and 13 Jbeta. TCRdb recomputed calls from the immunoSEQ multiplex PCR reads with MiXCR, one row per CDR3 protein. The table lists more than 110,000 distinct CDR3 sequences, nearly 95% of them singletons. V trimming: 5 bases; J trimming: 11 bases; junction bases outside the gene matches: 8. Per the germline V gene, CDR1 is MNHEY and CDR2 is SMNVEV (reference sequence). The CDR3 has 12 residues.

The clonotype was recovered from a human donor in good health. This sequence joins TRBV27 and TRBJ1-2; the match to TRBD1 covers 7 bases. Sequenced: CD8+ T cells from PBMCs. In DNA, the CDR3 is TGTGCCAGCAGTCCCGGGACAGACCTATACACCTTC. The encoded protein is CASSPGTDLYTF.